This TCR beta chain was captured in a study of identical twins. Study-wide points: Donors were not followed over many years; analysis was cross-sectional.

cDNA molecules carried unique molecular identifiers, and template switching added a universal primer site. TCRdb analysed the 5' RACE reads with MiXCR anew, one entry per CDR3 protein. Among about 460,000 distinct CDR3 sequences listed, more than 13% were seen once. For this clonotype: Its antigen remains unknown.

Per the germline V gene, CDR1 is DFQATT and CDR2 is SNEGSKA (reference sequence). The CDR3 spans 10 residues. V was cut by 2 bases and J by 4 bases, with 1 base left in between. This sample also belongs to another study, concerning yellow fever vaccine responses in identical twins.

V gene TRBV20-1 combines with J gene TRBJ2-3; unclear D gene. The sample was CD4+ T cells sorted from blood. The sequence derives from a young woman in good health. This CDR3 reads CSARPDTQYF. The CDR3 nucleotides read TGCAGTGCTAGACCAGATACGCAGTATTTT.